This T cell receptor (beta chain) was observed in a study of radiation and T cells in renal cell carcinoma. Notes on the study in general: Baseline intratumoral clonotype presence is unknown without pretreatment biopsies.

From germline, CDR1 is SNHLY and CDR2 FYNNEI. The CDR3 runs to 18 residues. Trimming took 3 bases from V and 0 from J, leaving 18 bases between them. For this clone: Its cognate antigen is unknown.

Documented time point: blood 4 weeks post-SBRT, at nephrectomy. Treatment of the sample: 15 Gy SBRT to primary tumor, nephrectomy 4 weeks later. Nephrectomy followed 15 Gy stereotactic body radiation by 4 weeks. Serial blood draws occurred at baseline and 2 and 4 weeks post-SBRT. This renal cell carcinoma was of the clear cell type. Data came from immunoSEQ multiplex PCR; TCRdb stores just in-frame clones and leaves some out. This table has fewer than 200,000 clones, 88% appearing once. The genes are TRBV2 and TRBJ1-3, with D possibly matching TRBD1 (5 bases). The sequence came from a woman between 50 and 59 years old with renal cell carcinoma. This material consisted of blood, taken from a patient whose treatment included radiotherapy and nephrectomy. CDR3 residues: CASSDWAPSGRSGNTIYF. The CDR3, as DNA: TGTGCCAGCAGTGATTGGGCCCCATCAGGGCGCTCTGGAAACACCATATATTTT.